This T cell receptor beta chain emerged from a study of T cells after yellow fever vaccination. Study-level results: Most clones from primary vaccination resurfaced after the booster (around 95% CD4, 70% to 90% CD8).

TCRdb re-called the 5' RACE reads with MiXCR, one entry per CDR3 protein. The sample has 250,000 or so distinct CDR3 sequences; over 3% are singletons. This clonotype was counted ten times or more. Its antigen is not identified. Looked up from germline, CDR1 is MGHRA and CDR2 is YSYEKL. The V gene lost 3 bases and the J gene lost 1 base, with 15 bases spanning the gap. The CDR3 sequence is 16 residues long. The chain combines TRBV4-1 with TRBJ1-2; D may be TRBD1 (5 bases). The sequence was collected from a man between 18 and 35 years old who received the YFV17D yellow fever vaccine. The sample consisted of PBMCs, taken 15 days after the yellow fever booster vaccination. CDR3 sequence (DNA): TGCGCCAGCAGCCACTTTATCCGGGGGGTTAACTATGGCTACACCTTC. This sequence encodes CASSHFIRGVNYGYTF.